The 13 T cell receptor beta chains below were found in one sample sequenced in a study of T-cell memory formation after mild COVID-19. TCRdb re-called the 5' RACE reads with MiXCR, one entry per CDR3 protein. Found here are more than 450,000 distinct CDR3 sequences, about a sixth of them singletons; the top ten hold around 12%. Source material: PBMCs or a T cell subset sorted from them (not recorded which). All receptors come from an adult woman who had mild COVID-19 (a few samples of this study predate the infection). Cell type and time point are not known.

CDR3 loop: CASSLVESSETQYF. CDR3 sequence (DNA): TGTGCCAGCAGCTTAGTTGAGTCTAGCGAGACCCAGTACTTC. The gene calls are TRBV11-3 and TRBJ2-5; the D gene is possibly TRBD2 (5 bases). This CDR3 comprises 14 residues. Germline V lookup: CDR1 SGHNT, CDR2 YENEEA. Between the trimmed V and J ends, which lost 1 base and 5 bases, there was a span of 11 bases.

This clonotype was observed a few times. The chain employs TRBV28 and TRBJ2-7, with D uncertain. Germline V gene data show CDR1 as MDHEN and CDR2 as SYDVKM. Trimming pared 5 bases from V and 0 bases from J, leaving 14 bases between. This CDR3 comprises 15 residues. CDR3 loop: CASSPNWGSSYEQYF. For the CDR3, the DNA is TGTGCCAGCAGTCCCAACTGGGGAAGCTCCTACGAGCAGTACTTC.

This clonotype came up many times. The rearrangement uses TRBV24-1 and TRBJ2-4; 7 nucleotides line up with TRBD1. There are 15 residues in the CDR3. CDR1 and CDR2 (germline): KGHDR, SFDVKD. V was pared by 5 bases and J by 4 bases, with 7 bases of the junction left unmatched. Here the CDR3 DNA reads TGTGCCACCAGTGCCGGGACAGATCGAAAAAACATTCAGTACTTC. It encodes CATSAGTDRKNIQYF.

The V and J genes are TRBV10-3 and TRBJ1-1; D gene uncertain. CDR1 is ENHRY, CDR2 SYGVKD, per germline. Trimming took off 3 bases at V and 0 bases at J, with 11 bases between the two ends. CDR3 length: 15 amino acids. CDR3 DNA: TGTGCCATCAGTGACCGGGGTAACATGAACACTGAAGCTTTCTTT. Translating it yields CAISDRGNMNTEAFF.

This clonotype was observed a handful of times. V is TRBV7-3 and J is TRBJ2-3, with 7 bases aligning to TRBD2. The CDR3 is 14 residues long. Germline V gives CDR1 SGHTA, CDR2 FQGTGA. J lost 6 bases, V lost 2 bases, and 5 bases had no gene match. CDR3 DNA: TGTGCCAGCAGCTTACACAGCGGGGCGGATACGCAGTATTTT. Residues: CASSLHSGADTQYF.

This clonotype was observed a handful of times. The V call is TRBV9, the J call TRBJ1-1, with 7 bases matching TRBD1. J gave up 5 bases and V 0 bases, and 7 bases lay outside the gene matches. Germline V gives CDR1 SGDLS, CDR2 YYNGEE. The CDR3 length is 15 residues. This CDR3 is CASSVEVGRGTEAFF. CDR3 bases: TGTGCCAGCAGCGTAGAGGTTGGCAGGGGGACTGAAGCTTTCTTT.

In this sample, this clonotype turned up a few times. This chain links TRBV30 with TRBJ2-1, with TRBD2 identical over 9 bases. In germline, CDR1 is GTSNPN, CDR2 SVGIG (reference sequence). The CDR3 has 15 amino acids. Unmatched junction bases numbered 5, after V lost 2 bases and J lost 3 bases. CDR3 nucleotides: TGTGCCTGGAGTTGGAAACTAGCGGGCTACAATGAGCAGTTCTTC. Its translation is CAWSWKLAGYNEQFF.

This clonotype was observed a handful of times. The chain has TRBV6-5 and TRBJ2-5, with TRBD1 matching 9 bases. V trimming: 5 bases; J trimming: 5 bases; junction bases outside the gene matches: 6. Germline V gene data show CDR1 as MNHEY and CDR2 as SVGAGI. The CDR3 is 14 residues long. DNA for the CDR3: TGTGCCAGCAGTCGGGACAGGGCGTTGGAGACCCAGTACTTC. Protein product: CASSRDRALETQYF.

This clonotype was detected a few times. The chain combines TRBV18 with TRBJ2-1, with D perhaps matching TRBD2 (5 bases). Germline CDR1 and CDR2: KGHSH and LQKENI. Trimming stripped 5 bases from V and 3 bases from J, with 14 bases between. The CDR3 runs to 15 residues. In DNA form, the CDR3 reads TGTGCCAGCTCATTACTAGACGTGAGCTACAATGAGCAGTTCTTC. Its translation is CASSLLDVSYNEQFF.

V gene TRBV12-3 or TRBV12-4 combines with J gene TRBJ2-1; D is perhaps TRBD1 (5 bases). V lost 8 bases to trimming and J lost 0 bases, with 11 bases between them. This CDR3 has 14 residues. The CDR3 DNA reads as TGTGCCAGCGGCAATAGGGGCTCCTACAATGAGCAGTTCTTC. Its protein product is CASGNRGSYNEQFF.

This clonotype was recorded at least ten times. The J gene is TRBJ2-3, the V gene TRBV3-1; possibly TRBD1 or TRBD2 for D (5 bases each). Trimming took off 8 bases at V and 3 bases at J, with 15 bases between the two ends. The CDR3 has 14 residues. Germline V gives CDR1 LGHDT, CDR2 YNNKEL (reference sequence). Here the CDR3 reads CASARTGTTDTQYF. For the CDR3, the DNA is TGTGCCAGCGCCCGAACGGGGACGACAGATACGCAGTATTTT.

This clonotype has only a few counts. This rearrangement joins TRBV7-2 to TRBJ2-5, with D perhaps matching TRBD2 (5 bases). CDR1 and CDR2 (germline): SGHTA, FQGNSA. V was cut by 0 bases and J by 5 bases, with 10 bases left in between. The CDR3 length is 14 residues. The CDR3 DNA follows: TGTGCCAGCAGCTTAGCAGGACTTCGGGAGACCCAGTACTTC. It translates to CASSLAGLRETQYF.

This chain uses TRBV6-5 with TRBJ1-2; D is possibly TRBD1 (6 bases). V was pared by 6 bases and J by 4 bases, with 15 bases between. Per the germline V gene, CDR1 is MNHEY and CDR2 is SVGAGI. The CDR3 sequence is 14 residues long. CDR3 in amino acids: CASSPRQDFYGYTF. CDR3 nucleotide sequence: TGTGCCAGCAGCCCCCGACAGGATTTCTATGGCTACACCTTC.